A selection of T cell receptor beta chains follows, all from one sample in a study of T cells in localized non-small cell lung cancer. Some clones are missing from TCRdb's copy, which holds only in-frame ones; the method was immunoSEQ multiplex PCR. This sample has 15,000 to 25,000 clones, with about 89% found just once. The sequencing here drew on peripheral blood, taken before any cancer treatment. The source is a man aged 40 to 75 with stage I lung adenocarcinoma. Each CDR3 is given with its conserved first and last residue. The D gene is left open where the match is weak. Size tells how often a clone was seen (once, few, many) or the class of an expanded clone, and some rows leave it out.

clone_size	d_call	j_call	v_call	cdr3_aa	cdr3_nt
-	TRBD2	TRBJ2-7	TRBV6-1	CASKYGGGAYEQYF	TGTGCCAGCAAGTACGGCGGGGGGGCCTACGAGCAGTACTTC
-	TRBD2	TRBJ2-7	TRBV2	CATQREAAYEQYF	TGTGCCACCCAGCGGGAGGCTGCGTACGAGCAGTACTTC
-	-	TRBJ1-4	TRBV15	CATSRDRKGATNEKLFF	TGTGCCACCAGCAGAGATAGAAAGGGAGCAACTAATGAAAAACTGTTTTTT
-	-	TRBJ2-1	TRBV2	CASSNLQPANEQFF	TGTGCCAGCTCGAATCTCCAGCCAGCCAATGAGCAGTTCTTC
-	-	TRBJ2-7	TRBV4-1	CASSQVDMGFSYEQYF	TGCGCCAGCAGCCAAGTAGATATGGGGTTCTCCTACGAGCAGTACTTC
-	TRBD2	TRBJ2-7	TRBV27	CASSLRTAGARNEQYF	TGTGCCAGCAGCCTACGCACAGCGGGAGCGAGGAACGAGCAGTACTTC
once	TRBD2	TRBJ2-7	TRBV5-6	CASSLAGGSSYEQYF	TGTGCCAGCAGCTTGGCCGGCGGGAGCTCCTACGAGCAGTACTTC
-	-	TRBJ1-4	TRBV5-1	CASSLGGINEKLFF	TGCGCCAGCAGCTTGGGTGGGATTAATGAAAAACTGTTTTTT
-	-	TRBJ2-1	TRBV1	CTSSQDGPGQFF	TGCACCAGCAGCCAAGACGGGCCGGGGCAGTTCTTC
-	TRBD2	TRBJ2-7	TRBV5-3	CARSLVASGGAYEQYF	TGTGCCAGAAGCTTGGTGGCTAGCGGGGGGGCCTACGAGCAGTACTTC
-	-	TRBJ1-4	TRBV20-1	CSAANEKLFF	TGCAGTGCTGCAAATGAAAAACTGTTTTTT
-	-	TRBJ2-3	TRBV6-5	CASRNTDTQYF	TGTGCCAGCAGAAACACAGATACGCAGTATTTT
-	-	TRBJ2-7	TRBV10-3	CAISESPRGSEQYF	TGTGCCATCAGTGAGTCCCCCAGGGGAAGCGAGCAGTACTTC
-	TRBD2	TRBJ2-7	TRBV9	CASSRMARAGGPSEQYF	TGTGCCAGCAGCCGTATGGCCCGGGCGGGGGGGCCAAGCGAGCAGTACTTC
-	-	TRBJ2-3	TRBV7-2	CASSFMSLRSDTQYF	TGTGCCAGCAGCTTCATGTCCCTGCGATCCGATACGCAGTATTTT
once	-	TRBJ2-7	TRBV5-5	CASSLAYEQYF	TGTGCCAGCAGCTTGGCCTACGAGCAGTACTTC